This TCR beta chain comes out of a study of CD8+CD57+ T cells in acquired aplastic anemia. Turning to the study itself: The average for DNA from sorted CD4+ and CD8+ cells was roughly 3 ug. Study results and caveats: Comparison of patients with controls identified 25 to 35 shared CD8+ CDR3 sequences. The CD8+ Simpson's diversity of patients and controls was not significantly different.

The study profiled TCR beta VDJ and CDR3 using genomic DNA as template. Each CDR3 protein is one row after TCRdb ran MiXCR on the reads. The sample yields 260,000 or so distinct CDR3 sequences, approximately 45% seen once. All sequencing subjects had displayed CD8+CD57+ cell expansion on flow cytometry. The V and J ends lost 10 bases and 4 bases, in that order; junction bases with no gene match: 12. Per the germline V gene, CDR1 is MNHEY and CDR2 is SMNVEV (reference sequence). The CDR3 is made up of 15 amino acids. For this clonotype: Its specificity is unknown.

Sequenced: sorted CD4+, CD8+, or CD8+CD57+ T cells (not recorded which) from PBMCs. The chain has TRBV27 and TRBJ1-2; 10 bases are a match to TRBD1. The source is a human donor with aplastic anemia. The CDR3 here is CATSSGTGVFYGYTF. In DNA, the CDR3 is TGTGCCACCTCATCCGGGACAGGGGTCTTCTATGGCTACACCTTC.